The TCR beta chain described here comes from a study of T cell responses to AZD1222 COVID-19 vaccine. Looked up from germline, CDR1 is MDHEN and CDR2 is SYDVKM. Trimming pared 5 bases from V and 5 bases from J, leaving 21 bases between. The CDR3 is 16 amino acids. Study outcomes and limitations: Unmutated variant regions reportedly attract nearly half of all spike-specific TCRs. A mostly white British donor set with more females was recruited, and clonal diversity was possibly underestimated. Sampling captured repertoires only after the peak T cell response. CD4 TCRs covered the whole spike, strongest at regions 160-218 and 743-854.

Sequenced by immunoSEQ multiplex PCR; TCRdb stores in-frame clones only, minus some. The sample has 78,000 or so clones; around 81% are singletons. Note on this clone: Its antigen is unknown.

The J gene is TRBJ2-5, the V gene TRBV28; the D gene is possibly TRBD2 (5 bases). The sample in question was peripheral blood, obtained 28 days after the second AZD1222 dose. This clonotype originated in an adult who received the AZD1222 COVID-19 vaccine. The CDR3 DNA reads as TGTGCCAGCAGTACCCGGGGAGCCCAATTTGGGGAGACCCAGTACTTC. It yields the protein CASSTRGAQFGETQYF.